This paragraph covers one T cell receptor beta chain sequence. Its antigen is not identified. Using a J-beta primer mix together with a sample-barcoded 5' primer, a second PCR was run for about 6 to 12 cycles. Researchers report that a template-switch adaptor with 12 random nucleotides tagged each cDNA molecule. Each CDR3 protein is one row after TCRdb ran MiXCR on the 5' RACE reads. The sample has 650,000 to 800,000 distinct CDR3 sequences; roughly half are singletons. The data derive from a study of blood T cells in healthy people across ages. Study results and limitations: A strong correlation was seen between TCR beta diversity and naive T cell percentage.

The V segment lost 6 bases and the J segment 7 bases; nucleotides outside the gene matches: 6. This CDR3 has 14 amino acids. Sample: blood. The receptor was isolated from an elderly woman in good health. The J gene is TRBJ2-2, the V gene TRBV12-3 or TRBV12-4, with 9 bases identical to TRBD2. The CDR3 loop reads CASSGGLAIGELFF. CDR3 nucleotides: TGTGCCAGCAGCGGCGGACTAGCGATCGGGGAGCTGTTTTTT.